The 11 T cell receptor beta chains listed next were all sequenced from one sample in a study of blood T cell repertoires in COVID-19. Clones were sequenced by immunoSEQ multiplex PCR, and TCRdb holds only the in-frame ones, with some missing. Counted here are some 200,000 clones, 87% occurring once; the ten biggest clones make up around 2.4%. Sequencing input: PBMCs or T cells enriched from blood (not recorded which). These receptors originate from a woman aged 25 to 39 who had recovered from COVID-19.

V and J are TRBV30 and TRBJ1-4; no clear D. Between the trimmed V and J ends, which lost 1 base and 7 bases, there was a span of 13 bases. Germline V gene data show CDR1 as GTSNPN and CDR2 as SVGIG (reference sequence). The CDR3 runs 14 residues. In nucleotides, the CDR3 is TGTGCCTGGAGTGAGGGAAGGGCGGGTGAAAAACTGTTTTTT. This gives the protein CAWSEGRAGEKLFF.

This rearrangement joins TRBV11-3 to TRBJ2-3; 8 bases line up with TRBD2. The CDR3 runs to 15 residues. The germline gives CDR1 SGHNT, CDR2 YENEEA. J lost 4 bases, V lost 5 bases, and 8 bases had no gene match. CDR3 sequence reads: CASSGREGGADTQYF. The CDR3 nucleotides read TGTGCCAGCAGCGGCCGGGAGGGTGGCGCAGATACGCAGTATTTT.

The chain couples TRBV6-5 to TRBJ1-6; 7 nucleotides align to TRBD1. The CDR3 is 16 residues long. The junction had 10 bases not matched to a gene; V was cut back by 2 bases and J by 9 bases. In germline, CDR1 is MNHEY, CDR2 SVGAGI. CDR3 in amino acids: CASSYEQGRSGSPLHF. The CDR3 DNA reads as TGTGCCAGCAGTTACGAACAGGGGAGGAGTGGTTCACCCCTCCACTTT.

The chain recombines TRBV30 with TRBJ2-7; a weak D match, TRBD2 (6 bases). Germline assignment: CDR1 GTSNPN and CDR2 SVGIG (reference sequence). The CDR3 extends over 12 amino acids. The germline V and J ends were trimmed by 5 bases and 3 bases, with 11 bases remaining between them. CDR3 sequence: CAWGVGGYEQYF. The DNA for the CDR3 is TGTGCCTGGGGGGTCGGGGGCTACGAGCAGTACTTC.

The V gene is TRBV30, the J gene TRBJ2-1; D gene ambiguous. Trimming left V 1 base short and J 10 bases short, with 8 bases between. Germline V lookup: CDR1 GTSNPN, CDR2 SVGIG (reference sequence). This CDR3 spans 11 amino acids. The CDR3 region is CAWSARWEQFF. DNA for the CDR3: TGTGCCTGGAGTGCCAGATGGGAGCAGTTCTTC.

This chain connects TRBV7-3 to TRBJ2-1, with D possibly matching TRBD2 (6 bases). Germline-derived CDR1 and CDR2 are SGHTA and FQGTGA. Trimming took off 6 bases at V and 4 bases at J, with 19 bases between the two ends. This CDR3 has 16 residues. CDR3 DNA: TGTGCCAGCAGACTAACCCCCCGGGAGTCGTACAATGAGCAGTTCTTC. Amino acid sequence: CASRLTPRESYNEQFF.

The J gene is TRBJ2-4, the V gene TRBV27; D gene ambiguous. CDR1 is MNHEY and CDR2 is SMNVEV in the germline V gene (reference sequence). This CDR3 has 14 residues. The germline V and J ends were trimmed by 11 bases and 0 bases, with 14 bases remaining between them. CDR3 loop: CASRGELAKNIQYF. In DNA form, the CDR3 reads TGTGCCTCCCGAGGTGAGCTAGCCAAAAACATTCAGTACTTC.

The V call is TRBV4-1, the J call TRBJ1-1, with a weak D call TRBD1 (5 bases). There are 14 residues in the CDR3. The germline gives CDR1 MGHRA, CDR2 YSYEKL. V was pared by 0 bases and J by 4 bases, with 9 bases between. This chain's CDR3 is CASSQERGTTEAFF. CDR3 nucleotide sequence: TGCGCCAGCAGCCAAGAAAGGGGAACCACTGAAGCTTTCTTT.

For this clone: Within the sample, other DNA sequences also encode this same CDR3. The chain recombines TRBV19 with TRBJ1-1; 7 bases match TRBD1. The CDR3 has 13 amino acids. Germline V gene data show CDR1 as LNHDA and CDR2 as SQIVND (reference sequence). The trim removed 4 bases at V and 1 base at J, leaving 0 bases unmatched. CDR3 region: CASSRTGNTEAFF. Written as DNA, the CDR3 is TGTGCCAGTAGTAGGACAGGGAACACTGAAGCTTTCTTT.

This chain joins TRBV6-5 and TRBJ1-3; 8 bases are shared with TRBD1. Trimming took 6 bases from V and 0 from J; bases not matched to a gene: 1. The germline V gene has CDR1 MNHEY and CDR2 SVGAGI. The CDR3 is 14 residues long. CDR3: CASSGQGSGNTIYF. DNA of the CDR3: TGTGCCAGCAGCGGACAGGGCTCTGGAAACACCATATATTTT.

This clone came up a few times. The chain combines TRBV29-1 with TRBJ2-7; no definite D call. CDR1 and CDR2 (germline): SQVTM, ANQGSEA. The germline V and J ends were trimmed by 5 bases and 6 bases, with 11 bases remaining between them. The CDR3 length is 11 residues. DNA for the CDR3: TGCAGCGTTTCTTTACTGCGCGAGCAGTACTTC. Translation: CSVSLLREQYF.